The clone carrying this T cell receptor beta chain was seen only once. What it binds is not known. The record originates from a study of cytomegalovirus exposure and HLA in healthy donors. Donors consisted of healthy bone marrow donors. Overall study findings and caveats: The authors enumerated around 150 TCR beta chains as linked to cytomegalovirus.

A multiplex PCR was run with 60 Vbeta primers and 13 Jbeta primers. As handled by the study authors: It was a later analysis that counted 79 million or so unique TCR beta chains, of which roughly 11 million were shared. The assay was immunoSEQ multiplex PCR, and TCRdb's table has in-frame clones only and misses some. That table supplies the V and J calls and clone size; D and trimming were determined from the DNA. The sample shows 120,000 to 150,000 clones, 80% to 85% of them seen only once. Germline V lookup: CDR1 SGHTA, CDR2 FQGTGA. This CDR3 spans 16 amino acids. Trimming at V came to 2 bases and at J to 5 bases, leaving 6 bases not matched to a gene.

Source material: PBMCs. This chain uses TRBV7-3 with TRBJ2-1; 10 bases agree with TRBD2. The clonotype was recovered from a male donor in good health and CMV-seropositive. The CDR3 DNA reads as TGTGCCAGCAGCTTAGTCGCTAGCGGGAGTAACAATGAGCAGTTCTTC. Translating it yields CASSLVASGSNNEQFF.